The text below deals with one TCR beta chain. Its antigen is undetermined. The sample belongs to a study of cytomegalovirus exposure and HLA in healthy donors. Study-level information: A subsequent analysis stated that the 120 or so validation repertoires were run on the same platform as the 650 to 850 first-cohort repertoires. Study-level points and caveats: Cytomegalovirus-associated TCR beta chains were listed, numbering more than 150. A later analysis found first-cohort TCR clusters tended to co-occur in the 120 validation repertoires. A few CMV-associated chains proved CMV antigen-specific in vitro.

V gave up 4 bases and J gave up 5 bases, with 10 bases separating them. CDR3 length: 13 residues. From germline, CDR1 is SGHRS and CDR2 YFSETQ. Some clones are missing from TCRdb's copy, which holds only in-frame ones; the method was immunoSEQ multiplex PCR. The table shows 43,000 or so clones, with roughly nine tenths occurring only once. The chain links TRBV5-1 to TRBJ2-1; a weak D match, TRBD1 (6 bases). The sequenced sample consisted of PBMCs. The source of this sequence is a man aged 18 to 29 in good health and CMV-seronegative. CDR3 bases: TGCGCCAGCAGCCGAGGGGGAAACAATGAGCAGTTCTTC. Its translation is CASSRGGNNEQFF.